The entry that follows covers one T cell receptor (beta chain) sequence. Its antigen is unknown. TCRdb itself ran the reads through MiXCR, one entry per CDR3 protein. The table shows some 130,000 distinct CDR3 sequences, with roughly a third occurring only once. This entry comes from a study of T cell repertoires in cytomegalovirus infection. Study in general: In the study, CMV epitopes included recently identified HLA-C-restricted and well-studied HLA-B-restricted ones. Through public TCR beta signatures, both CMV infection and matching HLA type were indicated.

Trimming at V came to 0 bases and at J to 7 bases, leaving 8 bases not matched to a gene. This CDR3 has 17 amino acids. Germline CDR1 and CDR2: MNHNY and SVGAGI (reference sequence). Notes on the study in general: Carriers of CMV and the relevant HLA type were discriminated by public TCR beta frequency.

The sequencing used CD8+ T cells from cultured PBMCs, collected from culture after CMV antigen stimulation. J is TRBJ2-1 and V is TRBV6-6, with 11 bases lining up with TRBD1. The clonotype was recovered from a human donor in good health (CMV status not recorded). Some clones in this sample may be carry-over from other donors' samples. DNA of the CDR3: TGTGCCAGCAGTTACTCATTCCCGGGACAGGGGGAAAATGAGCAGTTCTTC. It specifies CASSYSFPGQGENEQFF.